The subject of this entry is one T cell receptor beta chain. What it recognizes is unknown. These data come from a study of identical twins. Study-wide findings and caveats: In monozygotic twins, models underestimated the sharing of out-of-frame TCR alpha. Insertions were fewer in abundant cord blood beta clonotypes, whereas memory repertoires showed none of this pattern. Conclusions were based on cross-sectional statistical analysis, without following the same donors. Out-of-frame alpha sequences that twins shared showed excess low generation probability.

TCRdb re-analysed the 5' RACE reads in MiXCR, keeping a single row per CDR3 protein. The data contain 500,000 to 650,000 distinct CDR3 sequences, under 25% of them singletons. The trim removed 6 bases at V and 5 bases at J, leaving 11 bases unmatched. The CDR3 covers 16 residues. This same sample was also taken into another study, of yellow fever vaccine responses in identical twins.

This chain links TRBV12-3 or TRBV12-4 with TRBJ2-1, with 9 bases lining up with TRBD2. The sequencing input was CD4+ T cells sorted from blood. The receptor's source is a woman between 18 and 29 years old in good health. CDR3: CASSLGVAGDNNEQFF. The CDR3 DNA sequence: TGTGCCAGCAGCCTAGGGGTAGCGGGAGACAACAATGAGCAGTTCTTC.